The rows below give T cell receptor beta chains drawn from one sample of a study of PD-1 blockade in classical Hodgkin lymphoma. The data were produced by immunoSEQ multiplex PCR, yet TCRdb's version contains in-frame clones alone and is incomplete. The sample consists of approximately 9,500 clones, roughly 69% of them appearing once. The material was CD4+ T cells from blood, obtained at baseline. The receptors originated from a human donor with classical Hodgkin lymphoma. The CDR3 runs from the conserved cysteine through the conserved F or W. Fields, in order: D gene, V gene, J gene, clone size, CDR3 protein, CDR3 DNA. The D gene is left open where the match is weak. The size entry is marked missing in some rows and otherwise reads once, few, many or a size class.

d_gene: .; v_gene: TRBV5-1; j_gene: TRBJ2-6; abundance: .; CDR3aa: CASSPGGANVLTF; CDR3nt: TGCGCCAGCAGCCCCGGCGGGGCCAACGTCCTGACTTTC
d_gene: TRBD1; v_gene: TRBV5-6; j_gene: TRBJ2-7; abundance: .; CDR3aa: CASSPGTGVREQYF; CDR3nt: TGTGCCAGCAGCCCCGGGACAGGGGTGCGTGAGCAGTACTTC
d_gene: .; v_gene: TRBV28; j_gene: TRBJ1-1; abundance: few; CDR3aa: CASSQFGVNTEAFF; CDR3nt: TGTGCCAGCAGCCAATTCGGGGTGAACACTGAAGCTTTCTTT
d_gene: TRBD1; v_gene: TRBV5-6; j_gene: TRBJ2-1; abundance: once; CDR3aa: CASSLRTGVEQFF; CDR3nt: TGTGCCAGCAGCCTGCGGACAGGGGTGGAGCAGTTCTTC
d_gene: TRBD2; v_gene: TRBV6-6; j_gene: TRBJ2-5; abundance: .; CDR3aa: CASSYPSGRGETQYF; CDR3nt: TGTGCCAGCAGTTATCCGAGCGGGAGGGGAGAGACCCAGTACTTC
d_gene: .; v_gene: TRBV5-1; j_gene: TRBJ1-6; abundance: few; CDR3aa: CASSLPDPNSPLHF; CDR3nt: TGCGCCAGCAGCTTACCCGACCCCAATTCACCCCTCCACTTT
d_gene: TRBD1; v_gene: TRBV5-1; j_gene: TRBJ2-2; abundance: .; CDR3aa: CASSWTGNTGELFF; CDR3nt: TGCGCCAGCAGCTGGACAGGGAACACCGGGGAGCTGTTTTTT
d_gene: TRBD2; v_gene: TRBV28; j_gene: TRBJ2-4; abundance: few; CDR3aa: CATLAGGLAKNIQYF; CDR3nt: TGTGCCACCCTAGCGGGAGGCCTAGCCAAAAACATTCAGTACTTC
d_gene: .; v_gene: TRBV28; j_gene: TRBJ2-1; abundance: .; CDR3aa: CASRGRDYNEQFF; CDR3nt: TGTGCCAGCAGGGGCCGGGACTACAATGAGCAGTTCTTC
d_gene: TRBD1; v_gene: TRBV6-4; j_gene: TRBJ1-6; abundance: .; CDR3aa: CASSERDRQNSPLHF; CDR3nt: TGTGCCAGCAGTGAAAGGGACAGGCAAAATTCACCCCTCCACTTT
d_gene: .; v_gene: TRBV4-2; j_gene: TRBJ2-2; abundance: .; CDR3aa: CASTGTLNTGELFF; CDR3nt: TGTGCCAGCACCGGGACTCTGAACACCGGGGAGCTGTTTTTT
d_gene: .; v_gene: TRBV19; j_gene: TRBJ2-2; abundance: .; CDR3aa: CASSSGATGELFF; CDR3nt: TGTGCCAGTAGTTCCGGGGCGACCGGGGAGCTGTTTTTT
d_gene: TRBD1; v_gene: TRBV10-3; j_gene: TRBJ1-2; abundance: .; CDR3aa: CAISYTGGYGYTF; CDR3nt: TGTGCCATCAGTTATACAGGGGGCTATGGCTACACCTTC
d_gene: TRBD1; v_gene: TRBV27; j_gene: TRBJ2-7; abundance: .; CDR3aa: CASSLKGQGAPYEQYF; CDR3nt: TGTGCCAGCAGCCTAAAGGGACAGGGGGCCCCCTACGAGCAGTACTTC
d_gene: .; v_gene: TRBV5-6; j_gene: TRBJ1-2; abundance: once; CDR3aa: CASSTIRQDTYGYTF; CDR3nt: TGTGCCAGCAGCACCATCCGACAGGACACTTACGGCTACACCTTC
d_gene: TRBD2; v_gene: TRBV5-1; j_gene: TRBJ2-1; abundance: .; CDR3aa: CASSLAGVTNEQFF; CDR3nt: TGCGCCAGCAGTCTAGCGGGAGTAACCAATGAGCAGTTCTTC
d_gene: TRBD1; v_gene: TRBV5-6; j_gene: TRBJ2-7; abundance: medium-sized; CDR3aa: CASSLPGQVGYEQYF; CDR3nt: TGTGCCAGCAGCTTGCCGGGACAGGTGGGCTACGAGCAGTACTTC
d_gene: TRBD2; v_gene: TRBV10-3; j_gene: TRBJ2-1; abundance: .; CDR3aa: CAISTGLAGRYNEQFF; CDR3nt: TGTGCCATCAGTACCGGACTAGCGGGAAGGTACAATGAGCAGTTCTTC
d_gene: .; v_gene: TRBV5-6; j_gene: TRBJ2-3; abundance: few; CDR3aa: CASSLEQYSTDTQYF; CDR3nt: TGTGCCAGCAGCTTGGAGCAGTATAGCACAGATACGCAGTATTTT
d_gene: TRBD1; v_gene: TRBV9; j_gene: TRBJ1-1; abundance: .; CDR3aa: CASSVSGQGDTEAFF; CDR3nt: TGTGCCAGCAGCGTTTCTGGACAGGGGGACACTGAAGCTTTCTTT
d_gene: .; v_gene: TRBV4-1; j_gene: TRBJ1-1; abundance: few; CDR3aa: CASTSLSRTFF; CDR3nt: TGCGCCAGCACCTCCCTGTCGAGAACTTTCTTT
d_gene: TRBD1; v_gene: TRBV7-3; j_gene: TRBJ1-2; abundance: few; CDR3aa: CASSLPGGGGYTF; CDR3nt: TGTGCCAGCAGCCTCCCAGGGGGCGGAGGCTACACCTTC
d_gene: TRBD2; v_gene: TRBV7-2; j_gene: TRBJ2-1; abundance: .; CDR3aa: CASSLLAGGDYNEQFF; CDR3nt: TGTGCCAGCAGCCTACTAGCGGGAGGAGACTACAATGAGCAGTTCTTC
d_gene: .; v_gene: TRBV4-1; j_gene: TRBJ2-3; abundance: few; CDR3aa: CASSQSGRAGGDTQYF; CDR3nt: TGCGCCAGCAGCCAATCCGGGCGGGCCGGGGGAGATACGCAGTATTTT
d_gene: TRBD1; v_gene: TRBV5-6; j_gene: TRBJ1-4; abundance: few; CDR3aa: CASSLRGTGVEKLFF; CDR3nt: TGTGCCAGCAGCTTGAGAGGGACAGGGGTCGAAAAACTGTTTTTT
d_gene: TRBD2; v_gene: TRBV6-6; j_gene: TRBJ2-7; abundance: .; CDR3aa: CASSYPLAGASYEQYF; CDR3nt: TGTGCCAGCAGTTACCCACTAGCGGGAGCAAGCTACGAGCAGTACTTC
d_gene: .; v_gene: TRBV28; j_gene: TRBJ2-7; abundance: .; CDR3aa: CASSSVTAGLPYEQYF; CDR3nt: TGTGCCAGCAGTTCGGTGACCGCGGGACTTCCCTACGAGCAGTACTTC
d_gene: .; v_gene: TRBV14; j_gene: TRBJ2-7; abundance: .; CDR3aa: CASSQGREQYF; CDR3nt: TGTGCCAGCAGCCAAGGGAGGGAGCAGTACTTC
d_gene: .; v_gene: TRBV19; j_gene: TRBJ2-1; abundance: .; CDR3aa: CASSIKGASAGYNEQFF; CDR3nt: TGTGCCAGTAGTATTAAGGGGGCTAGCGCTGGGTACAATGAGCAGTTCTTC
d_gene: TRBD1; v_gene: TRBV7-2; j_gene: TRBJ1-5; abundance: .; CDR3aa: CASSQTGGNNQPQHF; CDR3nt: TGTGCCAGCAGCCAGACAGGGGGCAACAATCAGCCCCAGCATTTT
d_gene: .; v_gene: TRBV6-5; j_gene: TRBJ2-7; abundance: few; CDR3aa: CASRRLGEQYF; CDR3nt: TGTGCCAGCAGGCGACTAGGGGAGCAGTACTTC
d_gene: .; v_gene: TRBV28; j_gene: TRBJ1-5; abundance: few; CDR3aa: CASSSLPPHQPQHF; CDR3nt: TGTGCCAGCAGTTCCCTCCCCCCTCATCAGCCCCAGCATTTT
d_gene: .; v_gene: TRBV5-6; j_gene: TRBJ1-1; abundance: .; CDR3aa: CASSSSMNTEAFF; CDR3nt: TGTGCCAGCAGCTCGTCGATGAACACTGAAGCTTTCTTT
d_gene: TRBD1; v_gene: TRBV5-6; j_gene: TRBJ2-3; abundance: .; CDR3aa: CASSYKFAGQGTDTQYF; CDR3nt: TGTGCCAGCAGCTACAAGTTTGCGGGACAGGGGACAGATACGCAGTATTTT
d_gene: .; v_gene: TRBV27; j_gene: TRBJ2-6; abundance: .; CDR3aa: CASSFGAGANVLTF; CDR3nt: TGTGCCAGCAGTTTCGGGGCTGGGGCCAACGTCCTGACTTTC
d_gene: .; v_gene: TRBV19; j_gene: TRBJ2-2; abundance: few; CDR3aa: CASSKVRGTGELFF; CDR3nt: TGTGCCAGTAGTAAAGTCCGAGGCACCGGGGAGCTGTTTTTT
d_gene: TRBD1; v_gene: TRBV6-5; j_gene: TRBJ1-2; abundance: .; CDR3aa: CASSYGQGASGYTF; CDR3nt: TGTGCCAGCAGTTACGGGCAGGGGGCGTCTGGCTACACCTTC
d_gene: .; v_gene: TRBV6-4; j_gene: TRBJ1-1; abundance: .; CDR3aa: CATLTQPDSNTEAFF; CDR3nt: TGTGCCACCCTCACACAACCGGATTCGAACACTGAAGCTTTCTTT
d_gene: .; v_gene: TRBV18; j_gene: TRBJ1-4; abundance: once; CDR3aa: CASSRQNSNEKLFF; CDR3nt: TGTGCCAGCTCGCGACAGAATTCTAATGAAAAACTGTTTTTT
d_gene: TRBD2; v_gene: TRBV13; j_gene: TRBJ2-7; abundance: .; CDR3aa: CASSPQREKLYEQYF; CDR3nt: TGTGCCAGCAGCCCCCAGCGGGAGAAGCTCTACGAGCAGTACTTC
d_gene: .; v_gene: TRBV9; j_gene: TRBJ2-3; abundance: .; CDR3aa: CASSAGGSGGDTQYF; CDR3nt: TGTGCCAGCAGCGCCGGGGGGTCAGGGGGAGATACGCAGTATTTT
d_gene: TRBD1; v_gene: TRBV28; j_gene: TRBJ1-3; abundance: .; CDR3aa: CASSRDRGHTIYF; CDR3nt: TGTGCCAGCAGTAGGGACAGGGGGCACACCATATATTTT
d_gene: .; v_gene: TRBV5-4; j_gene: TRBJ2-2; abundance: .; CDR3aa: CASSLGTTNTGELFF; CDR3nt: TGTGCCAGCAGCTTAGGGACAACGAACACCGGGGAGCTGTTTTTT
d_gene: TRBD2; v_gene: TRBV6-6; j_gene: TRBJ2-7; abundance: .; CDR3aa: CASSLGLAPYEQYF; CDR3nt: TGTGCCAGCAGTTTGGGACTAGCCCCCTACGAGCAGTACTTC
d_gene: TRBD1; v_gene: TRBV14; j_gene: TRBJ2-4; abundance: .; CDR3aa: CASSQDRGRENIQYF; CDR3nt: TGTGCCAGCAGCCAAGATAGGGGGCGGGAAAACATTCAGTACTTC
d_gene: .; v_gene: TRBV28; j_gene: TRBJ2-6; abundance: .; CDR3aa: CASSFPGGANVLTF; CDR3nt: TGTGCCAGCAGTTTCCCTGGCGGGGCCAACGTCCTGACTTTC
d_gene: .; v_gene: TRBV28; j_gene: TRBJ2-7; abundance: .; CDR3aa: CASSPIDRQSSYEQYF; CDR3nt: TGTGCCAGCAGTCCAATCGACAGGCAGAGCTCCTACGAGCAGTACTTC
d_gene: .; v_gene: TRBV18; j_gene: TRBJ2-3; abundance: .; CDR3aa: CASSPGTSRDTQYF; CDR3nt: TGTGCCAGCTCACCTGGGACGTCTAGGGATACGCAGTATTTT
d_gene: TRBD2; v_gene: TRBV19; j_gene: TRBJ2-5; abundance: .; CDR3aa: CASSRRTSGRKWETQYF; CDR3nt: TGTGCCAGTAGTAGAAGGACTAGCGGGAGGAAATGGGAGACCCAGTACTTC
d_gene: .; v_gene: TRBV4-2; j_gene: TRBJ1-5; abundance: .; CDR3aa: CASSQDYNQPQHF; CDR3nt: TGTGCCAGCAGCCAAGATTATAATCAGCCCCAGCATTTT
d_gene: .; v_gene: TRBV4-1; j_gene: TRBJ2-5; abundance: .; CDR3aa: CASSRGQNFQETQYF; CDR3nt: TGCGCCAGCAGCCGCGGACAGAACTTCCAAGAGACCCAGTACTTC
d_gene: .; v_gene: TRBV5-6; j_gene: TRBJ2-2; abundance: few; CDR3aa: CASSPWGAGELFF; CDR3nt: TGTGCCAGCAGCCCATGGGGTGCCGGGGAGCTGTTTTTT